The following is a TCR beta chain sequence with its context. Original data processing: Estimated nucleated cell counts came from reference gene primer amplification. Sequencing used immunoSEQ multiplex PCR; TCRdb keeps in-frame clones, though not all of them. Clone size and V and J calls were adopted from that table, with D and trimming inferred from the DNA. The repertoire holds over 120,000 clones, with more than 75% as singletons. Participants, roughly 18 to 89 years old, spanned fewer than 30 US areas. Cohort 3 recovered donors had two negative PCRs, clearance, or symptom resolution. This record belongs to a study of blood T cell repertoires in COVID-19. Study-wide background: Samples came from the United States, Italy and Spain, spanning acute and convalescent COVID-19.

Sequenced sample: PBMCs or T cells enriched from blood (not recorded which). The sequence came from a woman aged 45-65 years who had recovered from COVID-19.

The CDR3 sequence is CASSSLAGDISTGELFF. The DNA of the CDR3 is TGCGCCAGCAGCTCCCTGGCAGGGGACATAAGCACCGGGGAGCTGTTTTTT. V usage is TRBV5-1 and J usage is TRBJ2-2, with D possibly matching TRBD1 (6 bases). Trimming cost V 3 bases and J 4 bases, with 19 bases left between them. CDR3 length: 17 amino acids. Germline loops: CDR1 SGHRS, CDR2 YFSETQ.